The present T cell receptor beta chain was sequenced within a study of early T cells in non-severe SARS-CoV-2 infection. MiXCR, applied by TCRdb to the 5' RACE reads, yields one record per CDR3 protein. The table shows 63,000 or so distinct CDR3 sequences, with over 9.5% occurring only once. After removal of 3 bases from V and 4 bases from J, the junction contained 7 bases not matched to a gene. Germline CDR1 and CDR2: DFQATT and SNEGSKA (reference sequence). The CDR3 is made up of 15 amino acids. Only a few counts were recorded for this clonotype. The TCR sequence derives from an adult who was a healthcare worker with PCR-confirmed SARS-CoV-2 infection or an uninfected control (not recorded which). Input material: whole blood. The V and J genes are TRBV20-1 and TRBJ2-1, with 9 bases fitting TRBD2. CDR3: CSASGRLAGYNEQFF. The CDR3 DNA follows: TGCAGTGCTAGTGGTCGGCTAGCGGGATACAATGAGCAGTTCTTC.